A single sample gave rise to the 28 T cell receptor beta chains below, sequenced in a study of T cells in Graves' hyperthyroidism and ophthalmopathy. Amplified TCR beta CDR3 regions derived from RNA transcripts. TCR CDR3 regions were first amplified by RT-PCR with HTBI primers. Using its own MiXCR run on the multiplex PCR reads, TCRdb lists one record per CDR3 protein. The table shows over 120,000 distinct CDR3 sequences, with 22% occurring only once. Sequencing input: blood. The receptors here all came from a woman in her forties or fifties with Graves' hyperthyroidism that later progressed to Graves' ophthalmopathy.

The V and J genes are TRBV19 and TRBJ2-5; D is uncertain. Deletions cut 5 bases from V and 5 bases from J, with 9 bases between. The CDR3 has 12 residues. Germline assignment: CDR1 LNHDA and CDR2 SQIVND (reference sequence). DNA for the CDR3: TGTGCCAGTAGTCAGTCCTGGGAGACCCAGTACTTC. Translation gives CASSQSWETQYF.

V is TRBV7-2 and J is TRBJ1-1; TRBD1 might be the D (5 bases). The germline V and J ends were trimmed by 5 bases and 3 bases, with 10 bases remaining between them. The CDR3 length is 13 residues. Germline-derived CDR1 and CDR2 are SGHTA and FQGNSA. The CDR3 DNA reads TGTGCCAGCAGCCCCCGGGGGTACACTGAAGCTTTCTTT. Its protein product is CASSPRGYTEAFF.

V usage is TRBV28 and J usage is TRBJ2-5, with 8 bases that match TRBD1. Unmatched junction bases numbered 12, after V lost 6 bases and J lost 3 bases. The CDR3 has 16 amino acids. Germline-derived CDR1 and CDR2 are MDHEN and SYDVKM. The CDR3 DNA follows: TGTGCCAGCAGACGGACAGGGAAAGGAGGGGAAGAGACCCAGTACTTC. Residues: CASRRTGKGGEETQYF.

The chain couples TRBV3-1 to TRBJ2-3, with 9 bases aligning to TRBD2. This CDR3 spans 15 amino acids. Losses at the gene ends were 1 base for V and 5 bases for J; bases not matched to a gene: 4. Germline CDR1 is LGHDT and CDR2 is YNNKEL (reference sequence). The CDR3 nucleotides are TGTGCCAGCAGCCAAGGTACGACTAGCGGAGATACGCAGTATTTT. It codes for CASSQGTTSGDTQYF.

This clonotype was counted many times. The rearrangement uses TRBV2 and TRBJ2-7, with 8 bases aligning to TRBD1. The V and J ends lost 11 bases and 3 bases, in that order; junction bases with no gene match: 3. The CDR3 loop spans 11 amino acids. Germline CDR1 and CDR2: SNHLY and FYNNEI. This CDR3 is CAGGQGYEQYF. The CDR3 DNA follows: TGTGCCGGAGGACAGGGCTACGAGCAGTACTTC.

Many counts were recorded for this clonotype. This sequence joins TRBV11-2 and TRBJ2-1, with D possibly called TRBD1 or TRBD2 (5 bases each). Per germline, CDR1 SGHAT and CDR2 FQNNGV. V was trimmed by 4 bases and J by 5 bases, leaving 15 bases between them. This CDR3 spans 15 amino acids. CDR3 region: CASSSTVRRDNEQFF. CDR3 DNA sequence: TGTGCCAGCAGCTCGACAGTCCGGCGGGACAATGAGCAGTTCTTC.

This clonotype was recorded at least ten times. The chain recombines TRBV28 with TRBJ2-7; D possibly uses TRBD1 or TRBD2 (6 bases each). The CDR3 sequence is 13 residues long. Germline CDR1 reads MDHEN; CDR2 reads SYDVKM. The V gene lost 5 bases and the J gene lost 9 bases, with 17 bases spanning the gap. The CDR3 protein is CASSQRGESGQYF. CDR3 sequence (DNA): TGTGCCAGCAGTCAGAGGGGGGAATCTGGGCAGTACTTC.

This clonotype has a single count. This chain connects TRBV28 to TRBJ1-1; TRBD1 matches at 9 bases. The CDR3 is 17 amino acids. The V segment lost 6 bases and the J segment 1 base; nucleotides outside the gene matches: 12. Looked up from germline, CDR1 is MDHEN and CDR2 is SYDVKM. CDR3 DNA sequence: TGTGCCAGCAGCCACCTCGGACAGGGGATTGGGAACACTGAAGCTTTCTTT. It translates to CASSHLGQGIGNTEAFF. The full variable domain, in which reference TRBV28 and TRBJ1-1 provide the parts outside the CDR3, is DVKVTQSSRYLVKRTGEKVFLECVQDMDHENMFWYRQDPGLGLRLIYFSYDVKMKEKGDIPEGYSVSREKKERFSLILESASTNQTSMYLCASSHLGQGIGNTEAFFGQGTRLTVV.

The chain combines TRBV7-3 with TRBJ1-1; a weak D match, TRBD1 (6 bases). The CDR3 loop spans 14 amino acids. Deletions cut 1 base from V and 5 bases from J, with 11 bases between. Germline CDR1 is SGHTA and CDR2 is FQGTGA. For the CDR3, the DNA is TGTGCCAGCAGCTTAAGGGCGGGGGCAACTGAAGCTTTCTTT. This sequence encodes CASSLRAGATEAFF.

This sequence joins TRBV3-1 and TRBJ2-1, with 7 nucleotides matching TRBD2. This CDR3 contains 18 residues. Germline V CDR1 and CDR2: LGHDT, YNNKEL (reference sequence). Losses at the gene ends were 4 bases for V and 9 bases for J; bases not matched to a gene: 21. The CDR3 DNA is TGTGCCAGCAGCCCCACTGGGGTGGGAGGGGAGTACAAGCCTGAGCAGTTCTTC. Encoded protein: CASSPTGVGGEYKPEQFF.

At least ten counts were recorded for this clonotype. The rearrangement links TRBV11-2 to TRBJ2-7; D may be TRBD1 (6 bases). The CDR3 totals 14 residues. Germline V gives CDR1 SGHAT, CDR2 FQNNGV. The ends were cut back, 6 bases at V and 6 bases at J, with 18 bases in the middle. The CDR3 loop is CASSFQTTGSEQYF. The CDR3 DNA reads TGTGCCAGCAGTTTTCAAACTACAGGGTCCGAGCAGTACTTC.

Many counts were recorded for this clonotype. The chain couples TRBV18 to TRBJ2-7; 7 nucleotides align to TRBD2. V lost 0 bases and J lost 5; bases outside the gene matches: 4. The CDR3 runs 14 residues. CDR1 is KGHSH, CDR2 LQKENI, per germline. The CDR3 coding sequence is TGTGCCAGCTCACCACCGGGGGGGAACAACGAGCAGTACTTC. Amino acids: CASSPPGGNNEQYF.

J is TRBJ2-2 and V is TRBV12-3 or TRBV12-4; D possibly corresponds to TRBD1 (6 bases). This CDR3 comprises 15 residues. The V end lost 2 bases, the J end lost 6 bases, and 13 bases lay between the germline ends. In DNA form, the CDR3 reads TGTGCCAGCAGTTTACAGGGGAAAATCGCCGGGGAGCTGTTTTTT. It is translated as CASSLQGKIAGELFF.

This clonotype is a singleton in its sample. This may be a read error: a much more frequent sequence differs by one nucleotide. The J gene is TRBJ2-5, the V gene TRBV3-1; 10 bases map to TRBD2. Germline CDR1 and CDR2: LGHDT and YNNKEL (reference sequence). The CDR3 sequence is 14 residues long. Trimming took 1 base from V and 9 from J; bases not matched to a gene: 5. Written as DNA, the CDR3 is TGTGCCAGCAGCCAAGCGACTAGCGGGCCGGCCCAGTACTTC. It translates to CASSQATSGPAQYF.

This clonotype was detected a few times. The chain employs TRBV3-1 and TRBJ2-1, with 9 nucleotides matching TRBD1. CDR1 is LGHDT, CDR2 YNNKEL, per germline (reference sequence). The V gene end was trimmed by 3 bases and the J gene end by 5 bases; junction bases not matched to a gene: 5. The CDR3 covers 15 residues. CDR3 sequence (DNA): TGTGCCAGCAGCCAGCGAGACAGGGGGAACAATGAGCAGTTCTTC. Its protein product is CASSQRDRGNNEQFF.

This chain connects TRBV20-1 to TRBJ1-5; 8 nucleotides agree with TRBD1. Unmatched junction bases numbered 8, after V lost 4 bases and J lost 0 bases. The V gene's germline CDR1 is DFQATT and CDR2 SNEGSKA (reference sequence). This CDR3 spans 16 amino acids. CDR3 protein: CSAITSGGYSNQPQHF. The CDR3 nucleotides are TGCAGTGCTATTACCTCAGGGGGCTATAGCAATCAGCCCCAGCATTTT.

This clonotype was observed many times. The rearrangement links TRBV28 to TRBJ1-5; 7 bases match TRBD1. The germline CDR1 and CDR2 sequences are MDHEN and SYDVKM. The CDR3 runs 16 residues. V gave up 1 base and J gave up 2 bases; unmatched junction bases: 5. CDR3 region: CASSLLYRGGNQPQHF. The DNA for the CDR3 is TGTGCCAGCAGTTTATTGTACAGGGGAGGCAATCAGCCCCAGCATTTT.

The chain uses TRBV5-5 and TRBJ1-2; TRBD1 is a possible D gene (6 bases). Trimming stripped 0 bases from V and 3 bases from J, with 12 bases between. CDR3 size: 15 residues. Germline CDR1 is SGHKS and CDR2 is YYEKEE (reference sequence). CDR3 protein: CASSLGPGVYYGYTF. CDR3 sequence (DNA): TGTGCCAGCAGCTTGGGGCCAGGGGTCTACTATGGCTACACCTTC. The full variable domain, in which reference TRBV5-5 and TRBJ1-2 provide the parts outside the CDR3, is DAGVTQSPTHLIKTRGQQVTLRCSPISGHKSVSWYQQVLGQGPQFIFQYYEKEERGRGNFPDRFSARQFPNYSSELNVNALLLGDSALYLCASSLGPGVYYGYTFGSGTRLTVV.

In its sample, this clonotype was seen many times. This chain joins TRBV27 and TRBJ2-1; D not certain. Germline V gives CDR1 MNHEY, CDR2 SMNVEV (reference sequence). The V and J ends lost 2 bases and 4 bases respectively, with 9 bases between them. The CDR3 is 14 amino acids. The CDR3 DNA reads TGTGCCAGCAGTTTAGGAACTCGGTACAATGAGCAGTTCTTC. Translation: CASSLGTRYNEQFF.

The sample holds many counts of this clonotype. The chain combines TRBV28 with TRBJ1-2; D is possibly TRBD1 (5 bases). V was trimmed by 5 bases and J by 4 bases, leaving 11 bases between them. CDR3 length: 13 amino acids. Germline values: CDR1 MDHEN, CDR2 SYDVKM. DNA for the CDR3: TGTGCCAGCAGTCTCGGGACGGTCTATGGCTACACCTTC. Translated: CASSLGTVYGYTF.

This clonotype was recorded many times. The CDR3, as DNA: TGTGCCAGCAGCCCCCGGACAGGGAACTATGGCTACACCTTC. It encodes CASSPRTGNYGYTF. The chain couples TRBV3-1 to TRBJ1-2; TRBD1 matches at 8 bases. Germline values: CDR1 LGHDT, CDR2 YNNKEL (reference sequence). This CDR3 is 14 amino acids long. V lost 4 bases to trimming and J lost 2 bases; unmatched junction nucleotides: 3.

This chain connects TRBV7-2 to TRBJ1-2; 8 bases are a match to TRBD1. V lost 4 bases and J lost 4; bases outside the gene matches: 11. The germline CDR1 and CDR2 sequences are SGHTA and FQGNSA. The CDR3 runs 16 residues. CDR3 sequence: CASSSGRQGFGYGYTF. CDR3 nucleotides: TGTGCCAGCAGCTCAGGTCGACAGGGGTTCGGCTATGGCTACACCTTC.

This chain uses TRBV7-9 with TRBJ2-7; D call uncertain. This CDR3 comprises 13 residues. Looked up from germline, CDR1 is SEHNR and CDR2 is FQNEAQ (reference sequence). Trimming removed 5 bases from V and 4 bases from J, with 12 bases in between. This chain's CDR3 is CASSPRQTYEQYF. CDR3 in DNA: TGTGCCAGCAGCCCCCGACAAACTTACGAGCAGTACTTC.

This clonotype showed up many times. The chain recombines TRBV9 with TRBJ1-1, with D possibly matching TRBD1 (5 bases). The germline V gene has CDR1 SGDLS and CDR2 YYNGEE. The ends were cut back, 4 bases at V and 5 bases at J, with 12 bases in the middle. The CDR3 is made up of 13 amino acids. The CDR3 loop is CASSLAGETEAFF. The CDR3 region has the DNA TGTGCCAGCAGCCTCGCGGGGGAAACTGAAGCTTTCTTT. Filled out from reference TRBV9 and TRBJ1-1, the complete variable domain reads DSGVTQTPKHLITATGQRVTLRCSPRSGDLSVYWYQQSLDQGLQFLIQYYNGEERAKGNILERFSAQQFPDLHSELNLSSLELGDSALYFCASSLAGETEAFFGQGTRLTVV.

The sample holds a few counts of this clonotype. This chain links TRBV27 with TRBJ2-7; perhaps TRBD2 as D (6 bases). The V end lost 9 bases, the J end lost 5 bases, and 17 bases lay between the germline ends. From germline, CDR1 is MNHEY and CDR2 SMNVEV (reference sequence). This CDR3 region has 13 residues. CDR3 in DNA: TGTGCCAGTATTAGGACGGGGACTCACGAGCAGTACTTC. It specifies CASIRTGTHEQYF.

This clonotype was seen many times. This chain uses TRBV6-1 with TRBJ1-3; D is possibly TRBD1 (6 bases). The CDR3 is 14 residues long. Germline CDR1 and CDR2: MNHNS and SASEGT. Trimming took 6 bases from V and 2 from J, leaving 11 bases between them. CDR3 residues: CASRFQGTGNTIYF. The CDR3 region has the DNA TGTGCCAGCAGATTTCAGGGGACTGGAAACACCATATATTTT.

This clonotype was detected many times. The chain links TRBV28 to TRBJ2-5; 9 positions agree with TRBD1. CDR1 MDHEN and CDR2 SYDVKM come from the germline V gene. CDR3 size: 14 residues. V lost 5 bases to trimming and J lost 4 bases; unmatched junction nucleotides: 5. The CDR3 DNA sequence: TGTGCCAGCAGTCGGGGACAGGGAAGAGAGACCCAGTACTTC. This encodes CASSRGQGRETQYF.

The V and J genes are TRBV18 and TRBJ2-3; D remains unclear. CDR1 KGHSH and CDR2 LQKENI come from the germline V gene. The CDR3 is made up of 14 amino acids. The V and J ends lost 8 bases and 4 bases respectively, with 16 bases between them. The chain's CDR3 is CASPLTLQADTQYF. In nucleotides, the CDR3 is TGTGCCAGCCCGCTAACGCTTCAGGCAGATACGCAGTATTTT.